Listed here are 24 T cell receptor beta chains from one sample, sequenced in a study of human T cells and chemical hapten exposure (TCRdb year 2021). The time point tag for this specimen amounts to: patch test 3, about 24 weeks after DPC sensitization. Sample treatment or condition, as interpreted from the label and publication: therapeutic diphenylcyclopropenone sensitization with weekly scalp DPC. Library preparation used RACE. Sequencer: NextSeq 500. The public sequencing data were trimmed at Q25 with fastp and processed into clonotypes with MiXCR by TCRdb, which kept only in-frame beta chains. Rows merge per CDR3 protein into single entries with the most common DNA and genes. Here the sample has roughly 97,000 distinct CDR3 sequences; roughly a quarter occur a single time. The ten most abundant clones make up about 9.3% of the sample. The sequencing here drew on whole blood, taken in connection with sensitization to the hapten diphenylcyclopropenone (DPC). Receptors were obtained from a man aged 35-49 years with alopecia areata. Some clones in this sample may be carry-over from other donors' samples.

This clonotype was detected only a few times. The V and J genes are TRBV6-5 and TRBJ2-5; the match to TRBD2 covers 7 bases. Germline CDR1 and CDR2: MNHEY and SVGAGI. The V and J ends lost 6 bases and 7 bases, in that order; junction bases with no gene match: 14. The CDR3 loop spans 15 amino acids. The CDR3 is CASRLTSESLGTQYF. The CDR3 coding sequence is TGTGCCAGCAGACTAACTAGCGAATCCCTGGGGACCCAGTACTTC.

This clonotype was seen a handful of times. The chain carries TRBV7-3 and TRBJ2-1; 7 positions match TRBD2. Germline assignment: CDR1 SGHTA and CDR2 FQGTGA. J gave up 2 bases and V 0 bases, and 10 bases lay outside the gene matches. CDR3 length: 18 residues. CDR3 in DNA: TGTGCCAGCAGCTTAACGTGGGAGGGTGGCCTCCCCTACAATGAGCAGTTCTTC. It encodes CASSLTWEGGLPYNEQFF.

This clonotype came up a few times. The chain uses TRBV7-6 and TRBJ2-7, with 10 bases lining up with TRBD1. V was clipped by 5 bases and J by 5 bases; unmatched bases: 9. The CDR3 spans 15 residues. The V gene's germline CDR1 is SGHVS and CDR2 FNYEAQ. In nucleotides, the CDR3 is TGTGCCAGCAGCCCTACATGGGGACAGGGGAACGAGCAGTACTTC. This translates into CASSPTWGQGNEQYF. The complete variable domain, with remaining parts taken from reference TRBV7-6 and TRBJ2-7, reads GAGVSQSPRYKVTKRGQDVALRCDPISGHVSLYWYRQALGQGPEFLTYFNYEAQQDKSGLPNDRFSAERPEGSISTLTIQRTEQRDSAMYRCASSPTWGQGNEQYFGPGTRLTVT.

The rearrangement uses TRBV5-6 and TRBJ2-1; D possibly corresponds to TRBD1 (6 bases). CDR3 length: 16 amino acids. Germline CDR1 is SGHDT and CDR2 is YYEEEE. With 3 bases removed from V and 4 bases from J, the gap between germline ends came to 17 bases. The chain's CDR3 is CASSWTGTKLYNEQFF. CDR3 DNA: TGTGCCAGCAGCTGGACCGGGACAAAGTTATACAATGAGCAGTTCTTC.

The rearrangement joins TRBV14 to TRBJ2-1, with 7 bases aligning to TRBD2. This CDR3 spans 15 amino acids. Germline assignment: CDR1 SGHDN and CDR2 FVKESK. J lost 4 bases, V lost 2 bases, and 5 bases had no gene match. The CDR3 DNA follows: TGTGCCAGCAGCCAAAGGCTAGCGGAGTACAATGAGCAGTTCTTC. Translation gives CASSQRLAEYNEQFF.

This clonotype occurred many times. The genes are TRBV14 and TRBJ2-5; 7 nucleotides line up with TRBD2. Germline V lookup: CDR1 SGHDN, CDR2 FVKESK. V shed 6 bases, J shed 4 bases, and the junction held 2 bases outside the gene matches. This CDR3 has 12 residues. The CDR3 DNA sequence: TGTGCCAGCAGATTAGCGGGAGAGACCCAGTACTTC. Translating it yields CASRLAGETQYF.

The CDR3 region is CASSPIFGSEKLFF. CDR3 sequence (DNA): TGTGCCAGCAGTCCTATTTTTGGAAGTGAAAAACTGTTTTTT. The rearrangement links TRBV27 to TRBJ1-4; D call uncertain. CDR1 is MNHEY, CDR2 SMNVEV, per germline (reference sequence). V shed 5 bases and J shed 7 bases, with 14 bases lying between them. This CDR3 spans 14 amino acids.

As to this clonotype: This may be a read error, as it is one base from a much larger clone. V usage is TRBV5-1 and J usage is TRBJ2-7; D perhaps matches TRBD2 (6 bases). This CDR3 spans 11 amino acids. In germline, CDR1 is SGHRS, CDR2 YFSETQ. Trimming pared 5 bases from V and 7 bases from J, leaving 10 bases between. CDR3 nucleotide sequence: TGCGCCAGCAGAGGACGGGGGGAGCAGTACTTC. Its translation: CASRGRGEQYF.

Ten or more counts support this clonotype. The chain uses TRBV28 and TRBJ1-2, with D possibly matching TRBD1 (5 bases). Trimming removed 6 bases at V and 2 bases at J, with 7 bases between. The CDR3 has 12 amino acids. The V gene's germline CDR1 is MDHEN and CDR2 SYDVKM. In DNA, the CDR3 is TGTGCCAGCAGGGGGGGGAACTATGGCTACACCTTC. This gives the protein CASRGGNYGYTF.

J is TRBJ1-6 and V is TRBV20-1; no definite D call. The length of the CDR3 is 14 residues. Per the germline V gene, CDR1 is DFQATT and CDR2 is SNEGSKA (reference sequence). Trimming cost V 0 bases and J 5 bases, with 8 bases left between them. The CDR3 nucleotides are TGCAGTGCTAGAGAAGGGCCAGATAATTCACCCCTCCACTTT. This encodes CSAREGPDNSPLHF.

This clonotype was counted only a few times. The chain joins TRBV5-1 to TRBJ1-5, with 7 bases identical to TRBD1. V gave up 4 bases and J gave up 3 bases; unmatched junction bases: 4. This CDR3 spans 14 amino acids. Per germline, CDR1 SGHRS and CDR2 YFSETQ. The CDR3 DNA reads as TGCGCCAGCAGCCTGGGGACAGCCAATCAGCCCCAGCATTTT. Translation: CASSLGTANQPQHF.

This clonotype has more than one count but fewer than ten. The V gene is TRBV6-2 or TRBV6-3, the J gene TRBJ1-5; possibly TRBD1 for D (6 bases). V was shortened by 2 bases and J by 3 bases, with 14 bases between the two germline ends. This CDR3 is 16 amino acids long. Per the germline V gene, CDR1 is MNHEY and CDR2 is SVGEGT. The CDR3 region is CASSYGIQGPNQPQHF. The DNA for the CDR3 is TGTGCCAGCAGTTACGGAATACAGGGTCCCAATCAGCCCCAGCATTTT.

CDR3 sequence (DNA): TGTGCCAGCAGGGTCGCCATCTGGGGCGCTTGGAAGTACTTC. This sequence encodes CASRVAIWGAWKYF. This rearrangement joins TRBV6-5 to TRBJ2-7, with TRBD1 as a possible D gene (5 bases). Trimming removed 6 bases from V and 11 bases from J, with 23 bases in between. This CDR3 is built from 14 residues. Germline CDR1 and CDR2: MNHEY and SVGAGI.

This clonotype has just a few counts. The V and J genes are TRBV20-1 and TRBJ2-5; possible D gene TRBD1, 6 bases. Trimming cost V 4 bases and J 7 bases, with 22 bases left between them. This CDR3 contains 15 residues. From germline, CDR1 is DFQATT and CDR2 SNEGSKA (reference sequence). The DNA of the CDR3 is TGCAGTGCTATCCGACAGGCACAGTCGACTTGGACCCAGTACTTC. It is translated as CSAIRQAQSTWTQYF.

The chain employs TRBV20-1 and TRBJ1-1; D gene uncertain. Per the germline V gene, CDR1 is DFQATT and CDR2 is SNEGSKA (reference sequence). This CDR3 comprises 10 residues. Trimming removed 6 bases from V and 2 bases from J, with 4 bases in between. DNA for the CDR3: TGCAGTGCATTTAACACTGAAGCTTTCTTT. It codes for CSAFNTEAFF.

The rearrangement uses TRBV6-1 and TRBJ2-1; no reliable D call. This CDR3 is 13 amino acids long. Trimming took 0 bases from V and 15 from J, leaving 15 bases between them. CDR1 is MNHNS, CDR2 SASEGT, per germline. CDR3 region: CASSEALRNYPFF. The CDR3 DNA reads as TGTGCCAGCAGTGAAGCGCTGAGGAACTACCCGTTCTTC.

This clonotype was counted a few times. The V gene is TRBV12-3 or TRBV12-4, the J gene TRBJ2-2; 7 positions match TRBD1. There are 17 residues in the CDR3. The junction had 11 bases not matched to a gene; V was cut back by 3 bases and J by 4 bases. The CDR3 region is CASSFLSRTGVTGELFF. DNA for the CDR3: TGTGCCAGCAGTTTCTTATCCAGAACAGGGGTCACCGGGGAGCTGTTTTTT.

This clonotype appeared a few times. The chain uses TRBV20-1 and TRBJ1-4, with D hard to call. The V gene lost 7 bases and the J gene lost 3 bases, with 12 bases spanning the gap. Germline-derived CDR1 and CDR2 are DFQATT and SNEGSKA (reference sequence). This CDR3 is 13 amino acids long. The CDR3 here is CSGRALSNEKLFF. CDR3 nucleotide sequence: TGCAGTGGAAGGGCACTATCTAATGAAAAACTGTTTTTT.

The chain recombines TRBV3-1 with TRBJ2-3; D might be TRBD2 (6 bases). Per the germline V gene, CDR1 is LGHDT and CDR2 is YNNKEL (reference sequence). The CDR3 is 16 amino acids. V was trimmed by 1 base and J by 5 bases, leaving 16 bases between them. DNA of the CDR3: TGTGCCAGCAGCCAAGGATCGACGGGAGTGGTAGATACGCAGTATTTT. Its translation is CASSQGSTGVVDTQYF.

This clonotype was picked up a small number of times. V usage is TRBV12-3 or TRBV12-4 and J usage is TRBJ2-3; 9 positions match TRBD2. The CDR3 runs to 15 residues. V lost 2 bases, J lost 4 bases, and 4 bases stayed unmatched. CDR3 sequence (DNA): TGTGCCAGCAGTTTAAACGGCGGGAGGGCAGATACGCAGTATTTT. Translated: CASSLNGGRADTQYF.

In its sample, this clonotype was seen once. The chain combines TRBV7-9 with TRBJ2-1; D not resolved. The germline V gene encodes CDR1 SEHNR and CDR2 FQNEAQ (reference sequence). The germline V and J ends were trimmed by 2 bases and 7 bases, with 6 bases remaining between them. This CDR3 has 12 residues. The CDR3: CASSLTANEQFF. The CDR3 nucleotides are TGTGCCAGCAGCTTAACCGCGAATGAGCAGTTCTTC.

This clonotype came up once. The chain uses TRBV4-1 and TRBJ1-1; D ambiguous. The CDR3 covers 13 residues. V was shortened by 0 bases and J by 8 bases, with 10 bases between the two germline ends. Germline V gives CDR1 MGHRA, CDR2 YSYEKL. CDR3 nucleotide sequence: TGCGCCAGCAGCCAAGATGAACATAGGGAAGCTTTCTTT. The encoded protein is CASSQDEHREAFF.

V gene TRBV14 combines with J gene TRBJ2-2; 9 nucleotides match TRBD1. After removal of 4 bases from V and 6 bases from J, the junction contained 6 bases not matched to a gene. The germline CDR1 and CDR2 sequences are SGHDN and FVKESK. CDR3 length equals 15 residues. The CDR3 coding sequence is TGTGCCAGCAGCCCCGGACAGGGGTTCGCCGGGGAGCTGTTTTTT. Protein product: CASSPGQGFAGELFF.

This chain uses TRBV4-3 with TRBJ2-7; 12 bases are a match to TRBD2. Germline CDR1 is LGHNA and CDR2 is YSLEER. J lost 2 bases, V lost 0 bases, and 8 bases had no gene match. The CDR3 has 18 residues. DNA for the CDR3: TGCGCCAGCAGCCAAGATAGGCCTAGCGGGAGGGCCCCCTACGAGCAGTACTTC. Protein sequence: CASSQDRPSGRAPYEQYF.